This TCR beta chain was captured in a study of blood T cell repertoires in COVID-19. Across the whole study: COVID-19 samples, acute and convalescent, were from the United States, Italy and Spain.

Losses at the gene ends were 8 bases for V and 3 bases for J; bases not matched to a gene: 3. Looked up from germline, CDR1 is ENHRY and CDR2 is SYGVKD. There are 13 residues in the CDR3. Some clones are missing from TCRdb's copy, which holds only in-frame ones; the method was immunoSEQ multiplex PCR. The table has fewer than 100,000 clones, roughly 85% seen once; the top ten hold roughly 9.3%. Sequencing input: peripheral blood. This sequence joins TRBV10-3 and TRBJ2-1; 8 nucleotides agree with TRBD1. The clonotype was recovered from a man over 45 with COVID-19, enrolled during active disease. CDR3 sequence (DNA): TGTGCCATCGAGGGGACAGGCTACAATGAGCAGTTCTTC. Its protein is CAIEGTGYNEQFF.